This is a list of T cell receptor beta chains from one sample in a study of cytomegalovirus exposure and HLA in healthy donors. Repertoires were generated with immunoSEQ multiplex PCR, while TCRdb's copy carries only in-frame clones and drops some. The sample records 150,000 to 200,000 clones, approximately 82% being singletons. Material: PBMCs. Receptor source: a girl aged 2-10 years in good health and CMV-seropositive. CDR3s include the opening cysteine and the closing phenylalanine or tryptophan. The D gene is left open where the match is weak. Clone size, where shown, is once, few, many, or a class for clones that have expanded.

CDR3aa	CDR3nt	j_gene	d_gene	abundance	len	v_gene
CASRIGTSETDTQYF	TGTGCCAGTAGAATTGGGACATCGGAAACAGATACGCAGTATTTT	TRBJ2-3	.	.	15	TRBV19
CASSSTGTSGSPGYEQYF	TGCGCCAGCAGTTCGACCGGGACTAGCGGGAGCCCGGGTTACGAGCAGTACTTC	TRBJ2-7	TRBD2	.	18	TRBV5-1
CASSYRELLSYEQYF	TGTGCCAGCAGTTACCGGGAGCTGCTCTCCTACGAGCAGTACTTC	TRBJ2-7	.	few	15	TRBV6-5
CASSVGGQGAAKLFF	TGCGCCAGCAGCGTGGGGGGACAGGGGGCCGCAAAACTGTTTTTT	TRBJ1-4	TRBD1	.	15	TRBV5-1
CASRKTGEAFF	TGTGCCAGCAGGAAGACAGGGGAAGCTTTCTTT	TRBJ1-1	TRBD1	.	11	TRBV6-5
CASRPQGASTEAFF	TGCGCCAGCAGGCCCCAGGGGGCCAGCACTGAAGCTTTCTTT	TRBJ1-1	TRBD1	.	14	TRBV5-1
CASSPTLKAGTFYEQYF	TGTGCCAGTAGTCCCACCCTTAAGGCAGGTACCTTCTACGAGCAGTACTTC	TRBJ2-7	.	.	17	TRBV19
CASSEVDSPNTEAFF	TGTGCCAGCAGTGAGGTGGACAGTCCGAACACTGAAGCTTTCTTT	TRBJ1-1	.	.	15	TRBV6-1
CASSPRQGANYYSNQPQHF	TGTGCCAGCAGCCCGCGACAGGGGGCGAACTATTATAGCAATCAGCCCCAGCATTTT	TRBJ1-5	TRBD1	.	19	TRBV7-8
CASSLTSGLETQYF	TGTGCCAGCAGCTTGACTAGCGGATTAGAGACCCAGTACTTC	TRBJ2-5	TRBD2	.	14	TRBV11-2
CAWSGGTGRSSYNSPLHF	TGTGCCTGGAGTGGCGGGACAGGGAGGAGCTCCTATAATTCACCCCTCCACTTT	TRBJ1-6	TRBD1	.	18	TRBV30
CASSPWTEHSPLHF	TGTGCCAGCAGTCCTTGGACAGAGCATTCACCCCTCCACTTT	TRBJ1-6	.	.	14	TRBV6-5
CAGGADRAVGTQYF	TGTGCCGGCGGGGCGGACAGGGCCGTAGGTACGCAGTATTTT	TRBJ2-3	TRBD1	.	14	TRBV6-1
CASSVGAAVGYTF	TGTGCCAGCAGTGTGGGGGCTGCCGTCGGCTACACCTTC	TRBJ1-2	.	.	13	TRBV2
CASSGGQRGETQYF	TGTGCCAGCAGCGGGGGGCAGAGGGGAGAGACCCAGTACTTC	TRBJ2-5	.	.	14	TRBV6-5
CASSFPGASGANVLTF	TGTGCCAGCAGTTTTCCAGGGGCGAGCGGGGCCAACGTCCTGACTTTC	TRBJ2-6	.	.	16	TRBV6-7
CATLAGVADTQYF	TGTGCCACCTTAGCGGGTGTGGCAGATACGCAGTATTTT	TRBJ2-3	TRBD2	.	13	TRBV10-3
CASSLTGSGANVLTF	TGTGCCAGCAGTCTGACAGGCTCTGGGGCCAACGTCCTGACTTTC	TRBJ2-6	.	.	15	TRBV7-9
CASSRGAGRLIAGKSSYNEQFF	TGCGCCAGCTCCCGGGGCGCGGGTCGGTTGATAGCGGGCAAGAGCTCCTACAATGAGCAGTTCTTC	TRBJ2-1	TRBD2	.	22	TRBV4-1
CASSSAGQVGSEKLFF	TGTGCCAGCAGTTCTGCGGGGCAGGTTGGCTCTGAAAAACTGTTTTTT	TRBJ1-4	.	.	16	TRBV6-5
CASSRTDRAGYGYTF	TGTGCCAGCAGTCGAACCGACAGGGCGGGCTATGGCTACACCTTC	TRBJ1-2	TRBD1	.	15	TRBV6-1
CASSVAGTRGEQYF	TGTGCCAGCAGCGTTGCCGGGACTAGAGGCGAGCAGTACTTC	TRBJ2-7	TRBD2	.	14	TRBV7-8
CASSPSPGQVLSGANVLTF	TGTGCCAGCTCACCCTCCCCGGGACAGGTTCTCTCTGGGGCCAACGTCCTGACTTTC	TRBJ2-6	TRBD1	once	19	TRBV18
CASSLGDSSYNSPLHF	TGCGCCAGCAGCTTGGGGGACAGCTCCTATAATTCACCCCTCCACTTT	TRBJ1-6	TRBD1	.	16	TRBV5-1
CAPTCGGRSRQPQHF	TGTGCCCCCACCTGCGGGGGACGCTCGCGACAGCCCCAGCATTTT	TRBJ1-5	.	once	15	TRBV27
CASSQGETQVSPGELFF	TGCGCCAGCAGCCAAGGGGAGACCCAAGTTTCCCCCGGGGAGCTGTTTTTT	TRBJ2-2	.	.	17	TRBV4-1
CASSLAGLTGGMNTEAFF	TGCGCCAGCAGCTTGGCGGGGCTCACGGGGGGTATGAACACTGAAGCTTTCTTT	TRBJ1-1	.	.	18	TRBV5-1
CASSQEDSKNTEAFF	TGCGCCAGCAGCCAAGAGGACAGTAAGAACACTGAAGCTTTCTTT	TRBJ1-1	.	.	15	TRBV4-1
CASSLGDAGRTEAFF	TGTGCCAGCAGCCTTGGGGATGCGGGGCGCACTGAAGCTTTCTTT	TRBJ1-1	.	.	15	TRBV6-1
CASSVDVGRDTEAFF	TGTGCCAGCAGCGTAGATGTGGGGCGAGACACTGAAGCTTTCTTT	TRBJ1-1	.	.	15	TRBV9
CASSVRQQETQYF	TGCGCCAGCAGCGTGCGACAGCAAGAGACCCAGTACTTC	TRBJ2-5	.	.	13	TRBV5-1
CASSSATGAGANVLTF	TGTGCCAGCAGTTCAGCGACAGGGGCCGGGGCCAACGTCCTGACTTTC	TRBJ2-6	TRBD1	many	16	TRBV6-6
CASSRREDEQYF	TGTGCCAGCAGTCGTAGGGAGGACGAGCAGTACTTC	TRBJ2-7	.	few	12	TRBV6-5
CASSGGAGYEQYF	TGTGCCAGCAGCGGGGGGGCCGGCTACGAGCAGTACTTC	TRBJ2-7	.	.	13	TRBV5-5
CASSPTSATYEQYF	TGTGCCAGCAGTCCGACTAGCGCTACTTACGAGCAGTACTTC	TRBJ2-7	TRBD2	.	14	TRBV5-4
CASSLASGAYNEQFF	TGTGCCAGCAGCTTGGCTAGCGGCGCCTACAATGAGCAGTTCTTC	TRBJ2-1	TRBD2	.	15	TRBV5-6
CASSAPGQFSSGGYTF	TGTGCCAGCAGCGCGCCCGGACAGTTTTCCTCTGGGGGCTACACCTTC	TRBJ1-2	.	.	16	TRBV5-4
CASTATGTYGYTF	TGTGCCAGCACCGCGACAGGAACCTATGGCTACACCTTC	TRBJ1-2	.	.	13	TRBV6-6
CASSLNYQPQHF	TGTGCCAGCAGTTTAAACTATCAGCCCCAGCATTTT	TRBJ1-5	.	.	12	TRBV28
CASSPKGRGGPGANVLTF	TGTGCCAGCAGTCCCAAGGGGAGGGGGGGCCCTGGGGCCAACGTCCTGACTTTC	TRBJ2-6	.	.	18	TRBV27
CASSAEGNEKLFF	TGTGCCAGCAGCGCGGAGGGTAATGAAAAACTGTTTTTT	TRBJ1-4	.	.	13	TRBV2
CASSLYRGDTGELFF	TGTGCCAGCAGCCTCTACAGGGGTGACACCGGGGAGCTGTTTTTT	TRBJ2-2	TRBD1	.	15	TRBV7-3
CASSFRDGSSYNEQFF	TGTGCCAGCAGCTTTCGTGACGGGAGTTCCTACAATGAGCAGTTCTTC	TRBJ2-1	.	.	16	TRBV11-3
CASSYSPPGQGLTDEQYF	TGCGCCAGCAGCTACAGCCCTCCGGGACAGGGCTTGACTGACGAGCAGTACTTC	TRBJ2-7	TRBD1	.	18	TRBV5-1
CASSSNYIAGGGETQYF	TGTGCCAGCAGCTCGAATTACATAGCGGGAGGAGGGGAGACCCAGTACTTC	TRBJ2-5	TRBD2	.	17	TRBV5-4
CASRTRTVLYYGYTF	TGTGCCAGCAGAACGAGGACAGTGCTTTATTATGGCTACACCTTC	TRBJ1-2	.	.	15	TRBV28
CASSQNPQYF	TGTGCCAGCAGTCAGAACCCTCAGTACTTC	TRBJ2-7	.	once	10	TRBV6-1
CASSSSLGPGCKQYF	TGTGCCAGCAGTTCCTCCTTGGGGCCGGGTTGTAAGCAGTACTTC	TRBJ2-7	.	.	15	TRBV6-5
CASSLLVEGYTF	TGTGCCAGCAGCTTATTAGTCGAGGGCTACACCTTC	TRBJ1-2	.	once	12	TRBV7-2
CASSSDLNYGYTF	TGTGCCAGCAGTTCAGATTTAAACTATGGCTACACCTTC	TRBJ1-2	.	.	13	TRBV28
CSSGRVGTEAFF	TGCAGCTCAGGGAGGGTGGGCACTGAAGCTTTCTTT	TRBJ1-1	.	.	12	TRBV29-1
CAIFFKQKAAYEQYF	TGCGCCATTTTTTTCAAGCAGAAGGCGGCATACGAGCAGTACTTC	TRBJ2-7	.	few	15	TRBV5-1
CASVGQGSSGNTIYF	TGTGCCAGCGTCGGACAGGGGAGCTCTGGAAACACCATATATTTT	TRBJ1-3	TRBD1	once	15	TRBV2
CASSYGTSSSGNTIYF	TGTGCCAGCAGTTATGGGACATCGAGCTCTGGAAACACCATATATTTT	TRBJ1-3	.	.	16	TRBV6-5
CASIGLEFVETQYF	TGTGCCAGCATAGGACTAGAGTTCGTTGAGACCCAGTACTTC	TRBJ2-5	TRBD2	.	14	TRBV5-5